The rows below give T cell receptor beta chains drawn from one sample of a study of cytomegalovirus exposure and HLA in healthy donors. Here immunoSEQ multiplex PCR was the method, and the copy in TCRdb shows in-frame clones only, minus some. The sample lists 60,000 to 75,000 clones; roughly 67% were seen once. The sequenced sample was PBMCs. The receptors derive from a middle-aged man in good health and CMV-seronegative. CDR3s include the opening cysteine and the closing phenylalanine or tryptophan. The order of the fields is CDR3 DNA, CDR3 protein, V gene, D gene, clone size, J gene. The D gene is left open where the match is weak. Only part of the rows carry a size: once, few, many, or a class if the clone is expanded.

TGTGCCAGCAGCAACCCTTCCAGGAAACTCATGAACACTGAAGCTTTCTTT CASSNPSRKLMNTEAFF TRBV11-2 - few TRBJ1-1
TGTGCCAGCAGCTTAGGCCGGGGGGCTGGCTACACCTTC CASSLGRGAGYTF TRBV13 - - TRBJ1-2
TGCAGCGCGAACACGGCGGGGAGCTACACCTTC CSANTAGSYTF TRBV29-1 - few TRBJ1-2
TGTGCCAGCAGCCAAGGCGAGTTTATCGGTCAGCCCCAGCATTTT CASSQGEFIGQPQHF TRBV4-2 - - TRBJ1-5
TGTGCCAGCAGTAGGGCAGGAGCGGGGGCGGATGGCTACACCTTC CASSRAGAGADGYTF TRBV27 - - TRBJ1-2
TGCGCCAGCAGCTCACAGGGGAACACTGAAGCTTTCTTT CASSSQGNTEAFF TRBV5-1 - - TRBJ1-1
TGTGCCTTCCTCCCACCGACTGGGACAGATACGCAGTATTTT CAFLPPTGTDTQYF TRBV30 - few TRBJ2-3
TGTGCCAGCAGCTCCCAAAGACCCGGGACAGGGGACGGCTACACCTTC CASSSQRPGTGDGYTF TRBV7-9 TRBD1 - TRBJ1-2
TGTGCCAGCAGTCCCTCCGGAGGGAACCGTCAGCCCCAGCATTTT CASSPSGGNRQPQHF TRBV6-5 - - TRBJ1-5
TGCAGCTGTAGAGGAGCCTCCTACGAGCAGTACTTC CSCRGASYEQYF TRBV29-1 - - TRBJ2-7
TGTGCCAGCAGCATCCCCGGGTTGGCCAACGTCCTGACTTTC CASSIPGLANVLTF TRBV9 - - TRBJ2-6
TGTGCCAGCAGCTTAGCGCTAGCGGGGGATTACAATGAGCAGTTCTTC CASSLALAGDYNEQFF TRBV7-9 TRBD2 - TRBJ2-1